Sequencing of this TCR beta chain was carried out in a study of blood T cells in healthy people across ages. General study results and limits: The study regarded diversity estimates from one million T cells as underestimates. The study found more naive CD4+ cells and higher diversity in long-lived than aged donors.

On this clonotype: Its antigen remains unidentified.

Germline loops: CDR1 MGHRA, CDR2 YSYEKL. The V gene lost 2 bases and the J gene lost 7 bases, with 11 bases spanning the gap. The length of the CDR3 is 14 residues. Primers used in a second PCR of about 7 to 12 cycles were a sample-barcoded 5' primer and a J-beta primer mix. The template-switch adaptor, which had 12 random nucleotides, put a tag on each cDNA molecule. TCRdb reprocessed the 5' RACE reads with MiXCR, giving one entry per CDR3 protein. The sample has roughly 1,500,000 distinct CDR3 sequences; 30% to 40% are singletons. This sequence was found in a woman aged 25 to 39 in good health. Source material: blood. The chain uses TRBV4-1 and TRBJ2-2; tentatively, D is TRBD2 (5 bases). The CDR3 coding sequence is TGCGCCAGCAGCCAACAGGAGGAGGTCGGGGAGCTGTTTTTT. Protein: CASSQQEEVGELFF.